The sequence of this TCR beta chain was determined in a study of blood T cell repertoires in COVID-19. Study in general: COVID-19 samples from acute and convalescent phases originated in the United States, Italy and Spain. Nucleic acid was either cDNA or gDNA, and it came from T cells, B-cell-depleted T cells, or PBMCs.

V lost 7 bases and J 2 bases, leaving 23 bases between the germline ends. This CDR3 comprises 18 residues. CDR1 is LNHDA, CDR2 SQIVND, per germline (reference sequence). Original data processing: The authors estimated nucleated cell counts from reference gene primer amplification. Measured with immunoSEQ multiplex PCR; TCRdb has only the in-frame clones, and not every one. Clonal size and the V and J genes are those of that table, whereas D and trimming came from the DNA. This table holds about 190,000 clones, around four fifths found once. The V call is TRBV19, the J call TRBJ2-2; TRBD2 is a possible D gene (7 bases). This receptor was taken from a woman aged 70-85 years with active or convalescent COVID-19. The specimen sequenced was peripheral blood. CDR3 amino acids: CASTITPGRGRNTGELFF. In DNA, the CDR3 is TGTGCCAGTACCATAACCCCAGGGAGGGGGAGAAACACCGGGGAGCTGTTTTTT.